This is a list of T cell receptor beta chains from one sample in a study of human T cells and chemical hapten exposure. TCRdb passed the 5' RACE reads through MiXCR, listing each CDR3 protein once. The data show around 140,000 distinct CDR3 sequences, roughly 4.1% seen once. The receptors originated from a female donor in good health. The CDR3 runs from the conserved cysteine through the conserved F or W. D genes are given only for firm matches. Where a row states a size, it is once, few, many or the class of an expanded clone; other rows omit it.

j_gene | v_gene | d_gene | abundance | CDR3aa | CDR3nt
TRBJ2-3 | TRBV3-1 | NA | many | CASSQDGADTQYF | TGTGCCAGCAGCCAAGATGGGGCGGATACGCAGTATTTT
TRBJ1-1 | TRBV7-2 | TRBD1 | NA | CASSPRRTGENEAFF | TGTGCCAGCAGCCCCCGAAGGACAGGGGAAAACGAAGCTTTCTTT
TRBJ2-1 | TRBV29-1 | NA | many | CSVSTGPGLSYNEQFF | TGCAGCGTGTCGACAGGCCCCGGACTATCCTACAATGAGCAGTTCTTC
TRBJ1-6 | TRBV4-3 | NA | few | CASSQELSWGGQGSPLHF | TGCGCCAGCAGCCAAGAGCTGTCTTGGGGCGGGCAGGGTTCACCCCTCCACTTT
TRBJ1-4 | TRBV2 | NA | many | CASSGFKQLGEKLFF | TGTGCCAGCAGCGGTTTTAAACAATTGGGTGAAAAACTGTTTTTT
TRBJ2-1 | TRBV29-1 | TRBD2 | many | CSVYAGGYNEQFF | TGCAGCGTTTATGCGGGGGGGTACAATGAGCAGTTCTTC
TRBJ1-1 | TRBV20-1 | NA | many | CSAKGYQLSVNTEAFF | TGCAGTGCTAAGGGTTATCAATTGTCCGTGAACACTGAAGCTTTCTTT
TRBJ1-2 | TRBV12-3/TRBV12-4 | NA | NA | CASSYTRTGGDGYTF | TGTGCCAGCAGCTATACGCGGACGGGAGGGGATGGCTACACCTTC
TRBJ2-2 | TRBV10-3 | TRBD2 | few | CAISEENSVAGNTGELFF | TGTGCCATCAGTGAGGAAAACTCGGTAGCGGGGAACACCGGGGAGCTGTTTTTT
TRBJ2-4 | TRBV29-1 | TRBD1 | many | CSVAFTGDYPLAKNIQYF | TGCAGCGTTGCTTTTACAGGGGATTACCCTCTAGCCAAAAACATTCAGTACTTC
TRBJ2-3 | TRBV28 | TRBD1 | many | CASSTQGQGRTDTQYF | TGTGCCAGCAGTACACAGGGACAGGGCCGCACAGATACGCAGTATTTT
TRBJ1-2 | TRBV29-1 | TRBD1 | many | CSARPRDRSYGYTF | TGCAGCGCCCGTCCAAGGGACAGGAGCTATGGCTACACCTTC
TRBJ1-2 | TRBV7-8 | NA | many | CASSLDRLSYTF | TGTGCCAGCAGCTTAGACAGGTTAAGCTACACCTTC
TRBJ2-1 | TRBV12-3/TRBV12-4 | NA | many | CASSSEQDLGLYNEQFF | TGTGCCAGCAGTTCAGAACAGGATCTGGGGTTATACAATGAGCAGTTCTTC
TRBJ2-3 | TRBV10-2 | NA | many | CASSEGGGYTDTQYF | TGCGCCAGCAGTGAAGGGGGGGGTTACACAGATACGCAGTATTTT
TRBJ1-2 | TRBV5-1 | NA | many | CASSPNGQYYGYTF | TGCGCCAGCAGCCCGAACGGACAGTACTATGGCTACACCTTC
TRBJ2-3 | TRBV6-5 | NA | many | CASSLGTLTTQYF | TGTGCCAGCAGCCTCGGGACACTTACTACGCAGTATTTT
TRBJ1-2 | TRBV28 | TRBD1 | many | CASSSGTGGVYGYTF | TGTGCCAGCAGTTCGGGGACAGGGGGCGTTTATGGCTACACCTTC
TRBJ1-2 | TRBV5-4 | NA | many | CASSQTQNYGYTF | TGTGCCAGCAGCCAGACACAAAACTATGGCTACACCTTC
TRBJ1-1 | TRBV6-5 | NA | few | CASSEEQGGWRTEAFF | TGTGCCAGCAGTGAGGAACAGGGAGGTTGGAGGACTGAAGCTTTCTTT
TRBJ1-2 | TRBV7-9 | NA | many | CASSLSTGVYGYTF | TGTGCCAGCAGCTTATCTACAGGCGTCTATGGCTACACCTTC
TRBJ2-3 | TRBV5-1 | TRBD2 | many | CASSSGTSGGAADTQYF | TGCGCCAGCAGCTCCGGGACTAGCGGGGGGGCCGCCGATACGCAGTATTTT
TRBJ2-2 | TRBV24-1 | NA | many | CATSRGGGIGTGELFF | TGTGCCACCAGTCGTGGAGGGGGCATTGGAACCGGGGAGCTGTTTTTT
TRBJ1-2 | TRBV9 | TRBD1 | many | CASSAGRQGAFSGYTF | TGTGCCAGCAGCGCCGGGCGACAGGGGGCTTTCAGTGGCTACACCTTC
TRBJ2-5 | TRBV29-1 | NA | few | CSVEFRVWDTDRQETQYF | TGCAGCGTTGAATTTAGGGTTTGGGACACTGATCGCCAAGAGACCCAGTACTTC
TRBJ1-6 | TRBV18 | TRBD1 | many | CASSAQGAGDSPLHF | TGTGCCAGCTCAGCGCAGGGGGCCGGGGATTCACCCCTCCACTTT
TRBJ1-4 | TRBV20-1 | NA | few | CSAIWADEKLFF | TGCAGTGCTATTTGGGCCGACGAAAAACTGTTTTTT
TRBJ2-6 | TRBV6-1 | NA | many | CASRSGANVLTF | TGTGCCAGCCGCTCTGGGGCCAACGTCCTGACTTTC
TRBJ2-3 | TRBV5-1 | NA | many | CASSDMGLRDTQYF | TGCGCCAGCAGTGACATGGGACTTAGGGATACGCAGTATTTT
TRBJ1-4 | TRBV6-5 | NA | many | CASSLGGGQGEKLFF | TGTGCCAGCAGTCTCGGGGGGGGGCAGGGTGAAAAACTGTTTTTT
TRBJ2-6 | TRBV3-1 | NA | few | CASSQEMRRGANVLTF | TGTGCCAGCAGCCAAGAGATGCGTCGAGGGGCCAACGTCCTGACTTTC
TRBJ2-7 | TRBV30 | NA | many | CAWSVTGYEQYF | TGTGCCTGGAGTGTTACTGGATACGAGCAGTACTTC
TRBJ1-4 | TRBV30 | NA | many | CAWDGGTDNEKLFF | TGTGCCTGGGACGGGGGCACGGATAATGAAAAACTGTTTTTT
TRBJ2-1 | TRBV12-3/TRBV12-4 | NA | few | CASESSSYNEQFF | TGTGCCAGCGAGTCTAGCTCCTACAATGAGCAGTTCTTC
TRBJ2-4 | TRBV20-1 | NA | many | CSASGQGSIQYF | TGCAGTGCTAGCGGGCAGGGTAGCATTCAGTACTTC
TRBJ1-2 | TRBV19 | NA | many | CASSLPAGDYGYTF | TGTGCCAGTAGTCTCCCGGCCGGGGACTATGGCTACACCTTC
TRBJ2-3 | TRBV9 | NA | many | CASSPSVTSTDTQYF | TGTGCCAGCAGTCCCTCGGTGACTAGCACAGATACGCAGTATTTT
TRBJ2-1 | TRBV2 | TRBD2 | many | CARKQWGLAIGEQFF | TGTGCCAGAAAGCAATGGGGACTAGCAATAGGTGAGCAGTTCTTC
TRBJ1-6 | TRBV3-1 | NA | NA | CASSQGTANSPLHF | TGTGCCAGCAGCCAAGGGACAGCGAATTCACCCCTCCACTTT
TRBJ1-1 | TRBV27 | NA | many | CASSFYKEENTEAFF | TGTGCCAGCAGTTTTTACAAGGAAGAGAACACTGAAGCTTTCTTT
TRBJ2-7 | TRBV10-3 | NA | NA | CAISEFKAGQSYEQYF | TGTGCCATCAGTGAGTTTAAGGCAGGCCAGTCCTACGAGCAGTACTTC
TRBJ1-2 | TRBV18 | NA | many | CASSPEANYGYTF | TGTGCCAGCTCACCGGAGGCTAACTATGGCTACACCTTC
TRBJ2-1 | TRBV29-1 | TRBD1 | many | CSVGGTGEFF | TGCAGCGTTGGAGGGACAGGAGAGTTCTTC
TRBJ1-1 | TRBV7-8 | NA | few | CASSLVQGYTEAFF | TGTGCCAGCAGCTTAGTGCAGGGCTACACTGAAGCTTTCTTT
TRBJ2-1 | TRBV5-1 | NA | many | CASSYQPTAGSINEQFF | TGCGCCAGCAGTTATCAACCGACGGCAGGGTCTATCAATGAGCAGTTCTTC
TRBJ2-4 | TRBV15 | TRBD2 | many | CATSSEPLAGSQYLAKNIQYF | TGTGCCACCAGCAGTGAACCGCTAGCGGGGAGCCAATATCTAGCCAAAAACATTCAGTACTTC
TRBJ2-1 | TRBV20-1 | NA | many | CSAVSVLDHEQFF | TGCAGTGCTGTTTCTGTCCTAGATCATGAGCAGTTCTTC
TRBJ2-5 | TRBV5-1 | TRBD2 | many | CASSLVGAGGMETQYF | TGCGCCAGCAGCTTGGTTGGAGCGGGGGGGATGGAGACCCAGTACTTC
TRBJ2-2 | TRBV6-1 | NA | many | CASIRAGELFF | TGTGCCAGTATAAGGGCCGGGGAGCTGTTTTTT
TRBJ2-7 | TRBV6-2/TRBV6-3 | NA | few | CASERPSSASYEQYF | TGTGCCAGCGAACGACCATCTAGCGCTTCCTACGAGCAGTACTTC
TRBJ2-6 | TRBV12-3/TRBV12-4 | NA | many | CASSLPDSLSQNSGANVLTF | TGTGCCAGCAGTTTACCGGACAGTCTAAGCCAAAACTCTGGGGCCAACGTCCTGACTTTC
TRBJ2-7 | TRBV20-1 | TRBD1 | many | CSAPWGTGEFVGPYEQYF | TGCAGTGCTCCTTGGGGGACAGGGGAATTTGTCGGTCCCTACGAGCAGTACTTC
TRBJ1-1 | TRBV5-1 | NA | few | CASSFTPGQRNTEAFF | TGCGCCAGCAGCTTCACGCCGGGACAAAGAAACACTGAAGCTTTCTTT
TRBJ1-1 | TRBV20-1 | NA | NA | CSPRLSTEAFF | TGCAGTCCCAGGTTGAGCACTGAAGCTTTCTTT
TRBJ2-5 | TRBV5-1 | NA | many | CASSGLRRKQETQYF | TGCGCCAGCAGCGGATTGCGACGTAAACAAGAGACCCAGTACTTC